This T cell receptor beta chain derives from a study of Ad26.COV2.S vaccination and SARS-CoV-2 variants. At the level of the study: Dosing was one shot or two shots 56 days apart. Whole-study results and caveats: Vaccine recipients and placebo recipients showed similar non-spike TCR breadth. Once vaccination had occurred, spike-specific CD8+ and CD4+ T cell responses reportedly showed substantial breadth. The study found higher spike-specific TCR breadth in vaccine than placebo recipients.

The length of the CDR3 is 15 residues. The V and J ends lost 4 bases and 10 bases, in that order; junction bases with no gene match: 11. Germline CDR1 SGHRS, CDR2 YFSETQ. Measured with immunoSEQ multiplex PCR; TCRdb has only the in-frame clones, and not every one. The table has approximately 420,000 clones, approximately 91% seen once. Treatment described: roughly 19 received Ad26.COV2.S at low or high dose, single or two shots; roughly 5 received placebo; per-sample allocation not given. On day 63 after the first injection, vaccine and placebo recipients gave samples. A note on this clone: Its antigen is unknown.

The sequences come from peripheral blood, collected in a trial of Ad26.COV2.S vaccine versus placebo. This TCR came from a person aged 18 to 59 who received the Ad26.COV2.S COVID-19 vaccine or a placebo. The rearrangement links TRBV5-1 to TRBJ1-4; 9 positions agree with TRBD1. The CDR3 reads CASSPTGTGQGKLFF. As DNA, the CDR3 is TGCGCCAGCAGCCCAACGGGGACAGGGCAAGGAAAACTGTTTTTT.